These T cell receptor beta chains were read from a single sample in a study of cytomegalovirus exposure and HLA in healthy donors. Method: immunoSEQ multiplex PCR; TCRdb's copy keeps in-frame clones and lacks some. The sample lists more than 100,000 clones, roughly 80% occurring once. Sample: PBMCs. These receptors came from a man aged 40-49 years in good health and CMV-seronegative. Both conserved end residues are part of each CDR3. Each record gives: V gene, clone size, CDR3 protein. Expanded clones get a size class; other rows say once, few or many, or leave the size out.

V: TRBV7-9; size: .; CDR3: CSSSKATGTVYGYTF
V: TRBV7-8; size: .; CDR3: CASSQTSAARLADTQYF
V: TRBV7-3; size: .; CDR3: CASSPLASYNEQFF
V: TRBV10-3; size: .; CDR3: CAISESTSGRLGEQFF
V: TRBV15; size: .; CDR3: CATSLRRAEKLFF
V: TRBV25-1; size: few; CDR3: CASSDSGVGTEAFF
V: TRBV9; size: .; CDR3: CASSVAATNEKLFF
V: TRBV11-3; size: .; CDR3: CASSQGHNYEQYF
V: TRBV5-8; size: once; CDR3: CASSLGASYNEQFF
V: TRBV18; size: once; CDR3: CASSREDQGLWLGSNQPQHF
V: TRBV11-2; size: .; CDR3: CASSSGLAGRDTQYF
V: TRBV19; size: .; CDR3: CASSIDSPNQPQHF
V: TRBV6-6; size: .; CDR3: CASSYSRGISGNTIYF
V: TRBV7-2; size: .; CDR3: CASSLHGQGGDTQYF
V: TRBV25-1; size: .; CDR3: CASSAGLAGGNTQYF
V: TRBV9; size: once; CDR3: CASTKALGTEAFF
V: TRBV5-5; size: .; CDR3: CASSLIGQDSREQYF
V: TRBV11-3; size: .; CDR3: CASSEGLAEQYF
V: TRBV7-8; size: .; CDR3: CASSLDNYEQYF
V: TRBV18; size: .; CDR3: CASSTDSFSYEQYF
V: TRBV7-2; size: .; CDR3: CASSFDAGEQFF
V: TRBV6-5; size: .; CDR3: CASSDRDSSTPLHF
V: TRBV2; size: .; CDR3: CASTRKGQINEKLFF
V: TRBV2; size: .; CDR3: CASKTAPSTDTQYF
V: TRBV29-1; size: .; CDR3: CSVVRAETQYF
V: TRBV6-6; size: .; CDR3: CASSPRQGPYEQYF
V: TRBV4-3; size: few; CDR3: CASSPLPGTGTTYEQYF
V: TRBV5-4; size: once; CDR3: CASSVPGQGSSGANVLTF
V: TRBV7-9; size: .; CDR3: CASSSGQGVLGYTF
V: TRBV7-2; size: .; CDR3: CASSGGTGLNQPQHF
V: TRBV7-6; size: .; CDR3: CASSLAGPSPREQYF
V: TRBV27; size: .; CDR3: CASSLAPSTDTQYF
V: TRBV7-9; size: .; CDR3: CSSSPVFREGSYEQYF
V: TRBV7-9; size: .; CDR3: CASSLAGGANEQFF
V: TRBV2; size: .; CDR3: CASRGRDRGGDEQFF
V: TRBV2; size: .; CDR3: CASIEGQGTYEQYF